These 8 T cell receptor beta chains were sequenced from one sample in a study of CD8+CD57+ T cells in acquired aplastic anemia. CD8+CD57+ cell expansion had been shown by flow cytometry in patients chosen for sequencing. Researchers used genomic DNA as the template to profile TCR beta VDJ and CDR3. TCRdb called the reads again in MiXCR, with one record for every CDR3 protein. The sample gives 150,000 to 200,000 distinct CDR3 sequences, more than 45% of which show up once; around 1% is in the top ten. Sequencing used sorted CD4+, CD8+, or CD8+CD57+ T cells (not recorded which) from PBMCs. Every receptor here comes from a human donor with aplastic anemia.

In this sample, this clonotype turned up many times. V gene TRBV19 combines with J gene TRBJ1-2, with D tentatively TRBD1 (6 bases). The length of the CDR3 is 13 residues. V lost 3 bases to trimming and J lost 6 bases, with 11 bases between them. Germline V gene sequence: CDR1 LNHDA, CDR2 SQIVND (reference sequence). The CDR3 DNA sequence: TGTGCCAGTAGTATCCTCAGGGGTGATGGCTACACCTTC. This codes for CASSILRGDGYTF.

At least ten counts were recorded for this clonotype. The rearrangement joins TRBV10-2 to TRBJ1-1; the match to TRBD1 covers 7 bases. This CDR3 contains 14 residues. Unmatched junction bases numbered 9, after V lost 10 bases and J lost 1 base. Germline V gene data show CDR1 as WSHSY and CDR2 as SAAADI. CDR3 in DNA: TGCGCCACCACGGTCAGGACAGGGAACACTGAAGCTTTCTTT. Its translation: CATTVRTGNTEAFF.

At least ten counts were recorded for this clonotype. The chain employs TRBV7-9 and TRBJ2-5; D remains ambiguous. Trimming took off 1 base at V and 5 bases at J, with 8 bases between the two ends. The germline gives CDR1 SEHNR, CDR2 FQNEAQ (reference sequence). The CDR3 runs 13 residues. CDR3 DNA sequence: TGTGCCAGCAGCTTAGGGGTGGTGGAGACCCAGTACTTC. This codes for CASSLGVVETQYF.

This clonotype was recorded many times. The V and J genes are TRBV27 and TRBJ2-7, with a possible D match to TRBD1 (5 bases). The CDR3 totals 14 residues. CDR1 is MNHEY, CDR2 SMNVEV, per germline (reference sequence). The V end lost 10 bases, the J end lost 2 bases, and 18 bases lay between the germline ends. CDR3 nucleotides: TGTGCCACCAAGGAAGGGGCAGGAGCCTACGAGCAGTACTTC. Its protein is CATKEGAGAYEQYF.

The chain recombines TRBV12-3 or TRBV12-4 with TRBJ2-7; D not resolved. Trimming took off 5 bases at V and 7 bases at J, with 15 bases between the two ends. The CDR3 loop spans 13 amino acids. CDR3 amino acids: CASSPRAPSEQYF. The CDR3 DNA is TGTGCCAGCAGTCCACGGGCGCCTTCGGAGCAGTACTTC.

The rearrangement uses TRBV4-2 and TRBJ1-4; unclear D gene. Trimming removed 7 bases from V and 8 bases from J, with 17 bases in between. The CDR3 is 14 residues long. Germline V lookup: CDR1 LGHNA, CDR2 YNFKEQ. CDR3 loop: CASTLGIRGEKLFF. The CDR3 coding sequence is TGTGCCAGCACCCTAGGGATCAGAGGCGAAAAACTGTTTTTT.

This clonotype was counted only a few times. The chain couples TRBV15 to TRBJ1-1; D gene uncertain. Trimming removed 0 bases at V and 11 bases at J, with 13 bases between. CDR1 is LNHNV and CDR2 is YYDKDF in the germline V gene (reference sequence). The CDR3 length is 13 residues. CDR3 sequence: CATSRDLTTWAFF. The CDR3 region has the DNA TGTGCCACCAGCAGAGATTTAACTACCTGGGCTTTCTTT. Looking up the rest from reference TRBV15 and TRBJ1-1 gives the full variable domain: DAMVIQNPRYQVTQFGKPVTLSCSQTLNHNVMYWYQQKSSQAPKLLFHYYDKDFNNEADTPDNFQSRRPNTSFCFLDIRSPGLGDTAMYLCATSRDLTTWAFFGQGTRLTVV.

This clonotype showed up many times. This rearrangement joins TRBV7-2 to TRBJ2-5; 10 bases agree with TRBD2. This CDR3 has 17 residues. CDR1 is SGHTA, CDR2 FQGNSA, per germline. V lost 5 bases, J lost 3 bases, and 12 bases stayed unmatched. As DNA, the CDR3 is TGTGCCAGCAGCCAGGGCCTCTCTAGCGGGGGAGAAGAGACCCAGTACTTC. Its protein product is CASSQGLSSGGEETQYF.